Below, 23 T cell receptor beta chains from the same sample are listed, as sequenced in a study of breast tumors, draining lymph nodes, adjacent tissues (dated by TCRdb to about 2016). Lymph node samples were obtained from the axillary draining lymph nodes of breast cancer patients. The library was generated by multiplex PCR. The instrument was an Illumina HiSeq 2000. TCRdb trimmed public reads at Q25 via fastp, called clones via MiXCR and kept in-frame beta chains. CDR3 protein sequences are deduplicated, and each keeps its most common genes and DNA. The sample profile shows around 130,000 distinct CDR3 sequences; 32% of them were found once. The leading ten clones occupy less than 2.5% of the sample. The specimen sequenced was axillary lymph node tissue. Source of these receptors: a female donor with breast cancer. Some clones in this sample may be carry-over from other donors' samples.

Many counts were recorded for this clonotype. The chain links TRBV7-2 to TRBJ2-5, with D tentatively TRBD1 or TRBD2 (5 bases each). Germline CDR1 SGHTA, CDR2 FQGNSA. Trimming pared 5 bases from V and 5 bases from J, leaving 24 bases between. The CDR3 contains 17 residues. Here the CDR3 DNA reads TGTGCCAGCAGCCCCGCCTCCACTGTAAGGGGCGGGGAGACCCAGTACTTC. Translated, it gives CASSPASTVRGGETQYF.

This clonotype was seen repeatedly, ten times or more. The chain combines TRBV6-5 with TRBJ2-5, with D tentatively TRBD1 (6 bases). The CDR3 loop spans 14 amino acids. Germline values: CDR1 MNHEY, CDR2 SVGAGI. The germline V and J ends were trimmed by 5 bases and 1 base, with 11 bases remaining between them. DNA of the CDR3: TGTGCCAGCAGTCGGGACACCTTCCAAGAGACCCAGTACTTC. This codes for CASSRDTFQETQYF.

In its sample, this clonotype was seen many times. The rearrangement uses TRBV27 and TRBJ2-5; TRBD1 agrees at 7 bases. Germline loops: CDR1 MNHEY, CDR2 SMNVEV (reference sequence). The CDR3 totals 15 residues. V lost 4 bases and J lost 4; bases outside the gene matches: 9. CDR3 region: CASSSESGGSETQYF. The CDR3 nucleotides are TGTGCCAGCAGTTCCGAGTCAGGGGGATCAGAGACCCAGTACTTC.

This clonotype was counted at least ten times. This chain joins TRBV5-5 and TRBJ2-1; D gene ambiguous. The CDR3 contains 13 residues. Germline values: CDR1 SGHKS, CDR2 YYEKEE (reference sequence). V lost 0 bases to trimming and J lost 8 bases, with 9 bases between them. The CDR3 sequence: CASSLAGWDEQFF. The CDR3 DNA is TGTGCCAGCAGCTTGGCCGGATGGGATGAGCAGTTCTTC.

Many counts were recorded for this clonotype. CDR3 amino acids: CASSPNSGAVEQYV. CDR3 coding DNA: TGTGCCAGCTCACCAAATTCGGGGGCGGTCGAGCAGTACGTC. The chain combines TRBV18 with TRBJ2-7; D possibly matches TRBD1 or TRBD2 (6 bases each). The ends were cut back, 2 bases at V and 6 bases at J, with 14 bases in the middle. Germline CDR1 and CDR2: KGHSH and LQKENI. The CDR3 consists of 14 residues.

This clonotype was seen at least ten times. This chain joins TRBV5-6 and TRBJ1-4; no reliable D call. The CDR3 consists of 13 residues. Germline lookup yields CDR1 SGHDT and CDR2 YYEEEE. V lost 2 bases and J 8 bases, leaving 10 bases between the germline ends. In DNA form, the CDR3 reads TGTGCCAGCAGCTTAGGGATTGGAGAAAAACTGTTTTTT. Protein: CASSLGIGEKLFF.

This clonotype has a count of ten or more. V usage is TRBV7-3 and J usage is TRBJ2-3; 8 nucleotides line up with TRBD1. The CDR3 totals 15 residues. V lost 5 bases and J lost 2; bases outside the gene matches: 6. CDR1 SGHTA and CDR2 FQGTGA come from the germline V gene. The CDR3 DNA reads TGTGCCAGCAGCCCTCGGACAGGGACCACAGATACGCAGTATTTT. This sequence encodes CASSPRTGTTDTQYF.

This clonotype was picked up many times. The chain carries TRBV20-1 and TRBJ2-1; 9 bases are shared with TRBD1. CDR3 size: 11 residues. The ends lost 5 bases at V and 15 bases at J; junction bases unmatched: 8. Germline lookup yields CDR1 DFQATT and CDR2 SNEGSKA (reference sequence). The CDR3 DNA reads as TGCAGTGCTCCAGGACAGGGGAGACTGTTCTTC. Its translation: CSAPGQGRLFF.

With regard to this clonotype: The missing conserved phenylalanine or tryptophan at the end of this CDR3 makes a read error likely. V is TRBV7-2 and J is TRBJ1-4; D is possibly TRBD1 (5 bases). Trimming left V 1 base short and J 11 bases short, with 14 bases between. The germline gives CDR1 SGHTA, CDR2 FQGNSA. CDR3 length equals 14 residues. In DNA form, the CDR3 reads TGTGCCAGCAGCTTAGATAGGGGCGGTGAGAAACTGTTTCTT. Translation gives CASSLDRGGEKLFL.

This clonotype came up a few times. This chain uses TRBV27 with TRBJ1-3; D gene uncertain. Looked up from germline, CDR1 is MNHEY and CDR2 is SMNVEV (reference sequence). The CDR3 consists of 16 residues. V lost 2 bases and J 6 bases, leaving 17 bases between the germline ends. The CDR3 sequence is CASSLRAGITENTIYF. The CDR3 region has the DNA TGTGCCAGCAGTTTACGGGCAGGCATAACTGAAAACACCATATATTTT.

V gene TRBV7-9 combines with J gene TRBJ1-5; D is ambiguous. The CDR3 is 16 residues long. Trimming stripped 1 base from V and 14 bases from J, with 24 bases between. Germline-derived CDR1 and CDR2 are SEHNR and FQNEAQ (reference sequence). The CDR3 DNA follows: TGTGCCAGCAGCTTAGGGCAGTCCTTGCCGATCAGGAGAGAGCATTTT. Translating gives CASSLGQSLPIRREHF.

The V and J genes are TRBV5-4 and TRBJ1-3; 7 bases map to TRBD1. The CDR3 spans 15 residues. Germline V gives CDR1 SGHNT, CDR2 YYREEE (reference sequence). V trimming: 2 bases; J trimming: 2 bases; junction bases outside the gene matches: 4. CDR3 coding DNA: TGTGCCAGCAGCTTCTCCCAGGGGGCTGGAAACACCATATATTTT. Translated, it gives CASSFSQGAGNTIYF.

As for this clonotype: A junction boundary mismatches the germline segment, possibly from a read error. The J gene is TRBJ2-7, the V gene TRBV3-1; D may correspond to TRBD1 or TRBD2 (5 bases each). Germline CDR1 reads LGHDT; CDR2 reads YNNKEL (reference sequence). The CDR3 contains 16 residues. For the CDR3, the DNA is TGCGCCAGCAGCAAAACCTGGGGGAGCAATAACTACGGGCAGTACTTC. It encodes CASSKTWGSNNYGQYF.

The table lists this clonotype with many counts. This sequence joins TRBV15 and TRBJ2-7; D is uncertain. The V end lost 0 bases, the J end lost 2 bases, and 2 bases lay between the germline ends. CDR1 is LNHNV, CDR2 YYDKDF, per germline (reference sequence). This CDR3 spans 12 amino acids. CDR3 nucleotide sequence: TGTGCCACCAGCAGAGATACCTACGAGCAGTACTTC. This encodes CATSRDTYEQYF.

For this clonotype: At one end the junction does not follow the germline gene, possibly because of a read error. This rearrangement joins TRBV12-3 or TRBV12-4 to TRBJ1-2; 8 bases agree with TRBD1. The CDR3 runs 16 residues. CDR3 nucleotides: TGTGCCAGCAGTCCGGGACAGGAGGCGCGGTTCTATGGCCACACCTTC. Amino acids: CASSPGQEARFYGHTF.

This clonotype was picked up many times. J is TRBJ1-4 and V is TRBV28, with a weak D call TRBD1 (5 bases). Germline V gene data show CDR1 as MDHEN and CDR2 as SYDVKM. Trimming stripped 4 bases from V and 0 bases from J, with 15 bases between. The CDR3 runs to 17 residues. The CDR3 bases are TGTGCCAGCAGTTCCATGACAGCTAGATCAACTAATGAAAAACTGTTTTTT. Its translation is CASSSMTARSTNEKLFF.

This clonotype was counted only a few times. The chain joins TRBV12-3 or TRBV12-4 to TRBJ1-1, with D perhaps TRBD1 (5 bases). V was clipped by 2 bases and J by 2 bases, with 12 bases between them. The CDR3 is 15 amino acids. The CDR3 reads CASSLLGVKNTEAFF. The CDR3, as DNA: TGTGCCAGCAGTTTATTAGGGGTGAAAAACACTGAAGCTTTCTTT.

The chain joins TRBV7-8 to TRBJ2-3; TRBD1 agrees at 7 bases. CDR1 is SGHVS, CDR2 FQNEAQ, per germline. The CDR3 is made up of 15 amino acids. J was trimmed by 1 base and V by 6 bases; bases with no gene match: 7. The CDR3 loop reads CASRRDREGTDTQYF. The CDR3 nucleotides read TGTGCCAGCAGACGCGACAGGGAAGGCACAGATACGCAGTATTTT.

The V gene is TRBV6-1, the J gene TRBJ1-4; the match to TRBD1 covers 7 bases. CDR3 length: 16 amino acids. The V segment lost 1 base and the J segment 7 bases; nucleotides outside the gene matches: 9. Germline V gene sequence: CDR1 MNHNS, CDR2 SASEGT. The CDR3 region is CASSEVLGTASEKLFF. CDR3 nucleotides: TGTGCCAGCAGTGAAGTTCTAGGGACAGCGAGTGAAAAACTGTTTTTT.

V usage is TRBV7-9 and J usage is TRBJ1-5; TRBD1 matches at 9 bases. CDR1 is SEHNR and CDR2 is FQNEAQ in the germline V gene (reference sequence). There are 16 residues in the CDR3. V trimming: 1 base; J trimming: 5 bases; junction bases outside the gene matches: 6. CDR3 sequence reads: CASSLEGTGIYQPQHF. Here the CDR3 DNA reads TGTGCCAGCAGCTTAGAGGGGACAGGGATCTATCAGCCCCAGCATTTT.

This clonotype was seen repeatedly, ten times or more. The chain uses TRBV5-1 and TRBJ1-4; D not resolved. V was trimmed by 1 base and J by 2 bases, leaving 3 bases between them. The CDR3 totals 13 residues. Germline V gene sequence: CDR1 SGHRS, CDR2 YFSETQ. CDR3 loop: CASSLQTNEKLFF. For the CDR3, the DNA is TGCGCCAGCAGCTTGCAGACTAATGAAAAACTGTTTTTT.

The V gene is TRBV28, the J gene TRBJ1-2; TRBD1 matches at 8 bases. The CDR3 length is 16 residues. CDR1 and CDR2 from the germline V gene are MDHEN and SYDVKM. V shed 10 bases and J 7 bases; nucleotides not matched to a gene: 20. The CDR3 DNA reads as TGTGCCAACAGGATGGTCCTAAAGGACAGGGTTGGTGGCTACACCTTC. Encoded protein: CANRMVLKDRVGGYTF.

This clonotype was seen many times. The V and J genes are TRBV10-3 and TRBJ2-1, with 7 bases identical to TRBD2. V lost 5 bases to trimming and J lost 2 bases; unmatched junction nucleotides: 0. This CDR3 is built from 13 residues. Germline V gene lookup returns CDR1 ENHRY and CDR2 SYGVKD. CDR3 DNA: TGTGCCATCAGTAGCGGGGCCTACAATGAGCAGTTCTTC. This translates into CAISSGAYNEQFF.